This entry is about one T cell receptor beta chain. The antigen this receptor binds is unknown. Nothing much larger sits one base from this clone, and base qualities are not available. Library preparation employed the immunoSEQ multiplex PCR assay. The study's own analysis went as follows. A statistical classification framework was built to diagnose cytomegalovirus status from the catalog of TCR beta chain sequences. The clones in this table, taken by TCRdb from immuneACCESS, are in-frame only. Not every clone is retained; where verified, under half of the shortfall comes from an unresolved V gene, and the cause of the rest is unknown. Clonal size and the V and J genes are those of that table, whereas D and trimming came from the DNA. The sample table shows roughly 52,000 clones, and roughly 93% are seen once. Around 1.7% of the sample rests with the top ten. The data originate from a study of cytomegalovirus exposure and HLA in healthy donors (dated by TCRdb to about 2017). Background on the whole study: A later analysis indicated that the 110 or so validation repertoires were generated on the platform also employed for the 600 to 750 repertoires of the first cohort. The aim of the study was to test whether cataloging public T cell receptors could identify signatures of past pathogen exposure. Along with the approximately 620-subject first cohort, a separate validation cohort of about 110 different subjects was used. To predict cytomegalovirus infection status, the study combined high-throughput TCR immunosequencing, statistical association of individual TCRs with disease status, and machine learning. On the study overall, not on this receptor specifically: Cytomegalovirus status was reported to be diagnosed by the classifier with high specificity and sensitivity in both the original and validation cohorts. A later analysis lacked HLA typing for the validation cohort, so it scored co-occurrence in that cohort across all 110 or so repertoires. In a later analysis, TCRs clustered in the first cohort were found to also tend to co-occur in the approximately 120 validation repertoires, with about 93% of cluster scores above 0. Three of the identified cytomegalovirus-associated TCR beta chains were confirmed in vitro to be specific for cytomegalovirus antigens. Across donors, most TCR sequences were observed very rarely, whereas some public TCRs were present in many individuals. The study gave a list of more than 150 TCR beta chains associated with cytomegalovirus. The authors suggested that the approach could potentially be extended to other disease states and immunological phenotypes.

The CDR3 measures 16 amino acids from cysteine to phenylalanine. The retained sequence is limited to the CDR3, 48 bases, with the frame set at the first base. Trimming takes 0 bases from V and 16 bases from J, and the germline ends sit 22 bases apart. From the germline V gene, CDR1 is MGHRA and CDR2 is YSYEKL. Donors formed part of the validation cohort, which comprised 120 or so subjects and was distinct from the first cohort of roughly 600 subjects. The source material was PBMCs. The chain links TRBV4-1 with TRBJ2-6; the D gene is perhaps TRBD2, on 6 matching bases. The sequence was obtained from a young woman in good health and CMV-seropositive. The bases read TGCGCCAGCAGCCAAGAGGGTCGAGCGGGCCGAACCGTACTGACTTTC. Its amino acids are CASSQEGRAGRTVLTF.